Each of the 8 T cell receptor beta chains below was sequenced from the same sample in a study of prognosis after radiotherapy for stage I lung cancer. With two-round multiplex PCR, TCR beta CDR3 sequences were amplified from genomic DNA. Round one of PCR was performed, and it used primers specific to each TRBV and TRBJ gene. TCRdb analysed the multiplex PCR reads with MiXCR anew, one entry per CDR3 protein. The sample lists 45,000 to 60,000 distinct CDR3 sequences; about 32% were seen once. This specimen consisted of PBMCs, obtained before or after stereotactic body radiation therapy (not recorded which). The receptor set was obtained from a donor at least 50 years old with non-small cell lung cancer.

The table lists this clonotype with a few counts. This likely stems from a read error, as it lies one base from a far larger clone. V usage is TRBV6-4 and J usage is TRBJ2-7; D may be TRBD1 (5 bases). Germline V gene lookup returns CDR1 MRHNA and CDR2 SNTAGT. This CDR3 is 13 amino acids long. Trimming shortened V by 6 bases and J by 4 bases, and 13 bases separated the two germline ends. CDR3 protein: CASRPTVQYEQYF. CDR3 bases: TGTGCCAGCAGACCGACAGTACAATACGAGCAGTACTTC.

Ten or more counts support this clonotype. The rearrangement links TRBV3-1 to TRBJ2-2, with unresolved D. This CDR3 comprises 13 residues. The V and J ends lost 2 bases and 7 bases respectively, with 8 bases between them. Per germline, CDR1 LGHDT and CDR2 YNNKEL (reference sequence). CDR3 in amino acids: CASSQRFIGELFF. The CDR3 DNA is TGTGCCAGCAGCCAACGTTTTATCGGGGAGCTGTTTTTT.

This clonotype was seen a single time. The chain joins TRBV12-3 or TRBV12-4 to TRBJ2-7; D might be TRBD2 (6 bases). The CDR3 runs 14 residues. V lost 5 bases and J lost 2, with 13 bases in between. The CDR3, as DNA: TGTGCCAGCAGTCTCGCCGGGACTCCCTACGAGCAGTACTTC. Its translation is CASSLAGTPYEQYF.

Sample share makes this clonotype medium-sized. The V call is TRBV20-1, the J call TRBJ2-3, with 12 bases that match TRBD2. In germline, CDR1 is DFQATT, CDR2 SNEGSKA (reference sequence). J lost 8 bases, V lost 5 bases, and 11 bases had no gene match. The CDR3 extends over 15 amino acids. The DNA of the CDR3 is TGCAGTGCTCCAGGACTAGCGGGAAGTGTTGGTACGCAGTATTTT. This encodes CSAPGLAGSVGTQYF.

The table lists this clonotype with many counts. The V call is TRBV7-3, the J call TRBJ2-5; TRBD2 agrees at 11 bases. The length of the CDR3 is 15 residues. V lost 5 bases and J lost 5; bases outside the gene matches: 7. Looked up from germline, CDR1 is SGHTA and CDR2 is FQGTGA. The CDR3 DNA sequence: TGTGCCAGCAGCAACTTAGCGGGAGGGCGCGAGACCCAGTACTTC. Translating gives CASSNLAGGRETQYF.

Comments on this clonotype: This sequence is one base from a far larger clone and is likely a read error. V and J are TRBV7-7 and TRBJ2-7, with 7 positions matching TRBD2. This CDR3 has 13 amino acids. Germline CDR1 reads SSHAT; CDR2 reads FNYEAQ (reference sequence). The CDR3 spells CASSFGGSYEKYF. The CDR3 nucleotides are TGTGCCAGCAGCTTCGGGGGGTCCTACGAGAAGTACTTC. The variable domain in full, with the rest retrieved from reference TRBV7-7 and TRBJ2-7, is GAGVSQSPRYKVTKRGQDVTLRCDPISSHATLYWYQQALGQGPEFLTYFNYEAQPDKSGLPSDRFSAERPEGSISTLTIQRTEQRDSAMYRCASSFGGSYEKYFGPGTRLTVT.

This clonotype was detected many times. The chain recombines TRBV19 with TRBJ2-7; D ambiguous. This CDR3 has 14 residues. CDR1 is LNHDA and CDR2 is SQIVND in the germline V gene (reference sequence). Trimming cost V 10 bases and J 0 bases, with 16 bases left between them. The CDR3 loop is CATKTAVSSYEQYF. The CDR3 DNA is TGTGCCACCAAGACGGCGGTTAGCTCCTACGAGCAGTACTTC.

This chain links TRBV4-3 with TRBJ2-2; TRBD1 agrees at 8 bases. CDR1 and CDR2 (germline): LGHNA, YSLEER. This CDR3 is built from 17 residues. J gave up 6 bases and V 3 bases, and 12 bases lay outside the gene matches. CDR3 amino acids: CASSQWTGNWRSGELFF. CDR3 coding DNA: TGCGCCAGCAGCCAGTGGACAGGGAATTGGAGGTCCGGGGAGCTGTTTTTT.